This is a list of T cell receptor beta chains from one sample in a study of blood T cell repertoires in COVID-19. Produced via immunoSEQ multiplex PCR; TCRdb's table is partial and in-frame only. The sample lists a few hundred thousand clones, 80% to 90% occurring once. Sequences were obtained from peripheral blood. These receptors were collected from a woman in her thirties or forties with acute or convalescent COVID-19. Both conserved end residues are part of each CDR3. Some rows mark clone size as missing; the rest say once, few, many or name a class of expanded clone.

len: 16
j_gene: TRBJ2-6
v_gene: TRBV25-1
abundance: NA
CDR3aa: CASSGDRDSGANVLTF

len: 12
j_gene: TRBJ1-5
v_gene: TRBV4-1
abundance: NA
CDR3aa: CASSEDNQPQHF

len: 17
j_gene: TRBJ1-1
v_gene: TRBV6-1
abundance: NA
CDR3aa: CASSEVWAGDENTEAFF

len: 16
j_gene: TRBJ1-1
v_gene: TRBV6-6
abundance: NA
CDR3aa: CASSIGQGPMNTEAFF

len: 14
j_gene: TRBJ1-2
v_gene: TRBV2
abundance: NA
CDR3aa: CASSTWTGGDGYTF

len: 13
j_gene: TRBJ1-1
v_gene: TRBV12-3/TRBV12-4
abundance: NA
CDR3aa: CASSLQGHTEAFF

len: 16
j_gene: TRBJ1-2
v_gene: TRBV29-1
abundance: NA
CDR3aa: CSVLPGAGTNNYGYTF

len: 14
j_gene: TRBJ1-3
v_gene: TRBV5-1
abundance: NA
CDR3aa: CASTPEGSGNTIYF

len: 15
j_gene: TRBJ2-6
v_gene: TRBV11-2
abundance: NA
CDR3aa: CASSLIFPGANVLTF

len: 14
j_gene: TRBJ1-2
v_gene: TRBV6-5
abundance: NA
CDR3aa: CASSYQPRDYGYTF

len: 14
j_gene: TRBJ1-2
v_gene: TRBV6-5
abundance: NA
CDR3aa: CASRTAWDRGYLTF

len: 17
j_gene: TRBJ2-5
v_gene: TRBV2
abundance: NA
CDR3aa: CASSRRASGGAFETQYF

len: 16
j_gene: TRBJ1-5
v_gene: TRBV27
abundance: NA
CDR3aa: CASRLWASSANQPQHF

len: 16
j_gene: TRBJ2-2
v_gene: TRBV7-3
abundance: NA
CDR3aa: CASSLGPSSHTGELFF

len: 16
j_gene: TRBJ2-5
v_gene: TRBV11-2
abundance: NA
CDR3aa: CASRQTSGGTQETQYF

len: 13
j_gene: TRBJ1-3
v_gene: TRBV5-1
abundance: NA
CDR3aa: CASSHTGGDTIYF

len: 14
j_gene: TRBJ1-5
v_gene: TRBV18
abundance: NA
CDR3aa: CASSSGGGNQPQHF

len: 14
j_gene: TRBJ1-3
v_gene: TRBV30
abundance: NA
CDR3aa: CAWSTDKAGNTIYF

len: 18
j_gene: TRBJ1-6
v_gene: TRBV2
abundance: NA
CDR3aa: CASRKGQGGVFYNSPLHF

len: 17
j_gene: TRBJ2-1
v_gene: TRBV6-4
abundance: NA
CDR3aa: CASSEGWLAGGHGEQFF

len: 16
j_gene: TRBJ2-5
v_gene: TRBV27
abundance: once
CDR3aa: CASSPPVQGNQETQYF

len: 17
j_gene: TRBJ2-1
v_gene: TRBV5-1
abundance: NA
CDR3aa: CASSLVPAGAPVNEQFF

len: 13
j_gene: TRBJ2-3
v_gene: TRBV7-8
abundance: NA
CDR3aa: CASTRERADTQYF

len: 15
j_gene: TRBJ2-3
v_gene: TRBV5-1
abundance: NA
CDR3aa: CASSLEGRDTDTQYF

len: 19
j_gene: TRBJ2-5
v_gene: TRBV6-2/TRBV6-3
abundance: NA
CDR3aa: CASSTYRDPGLAGQETQYF

len: 15
j_gene: TRBJ2-1
v_gene: TRBV18
abundance: NA
CDR3aa: CASSPLGSSYNEQFF